This entry is about one T cell receptor beta chain. Its antigen remains unknown. The data derive from a study of CD8+CD57+ T cells in acquired aplastic anemia. Overall study: Mean yield of DNA from sorted CD4+ and CD8+ cells was roughly 3.2 ug. Whole-study results and caveats: In common between the patients and the controls were approximately 28 CD8+ CDR3 sequences.

TCR beta VDJ and CDR3 were profiled, and genomic DNA was the template. MiXCR, applied by TCRdb to the reads, yields one record per CDR3 protein. Of 300,000 or so distinct CDR3 sequences listed, around three fifths were seen once; the top ten hold under 1.5%. In patients chosen for sequencing, flow cytometry had shown CD8+CD57+ cell expansion. Trimming took off 1 base at V and 8 bases at J, with 5 bases between the two ends. Germline-derived CDR1 and CDR2 are DFQATT and SNEGSKA (reference sequence). The length of the CDR3 is 11 residues. This chain connects TRBV20-1 to TRBJ2-2; D remains unclear. Material: sorted CD4+, CD8+, or CD8+CD57+ T cells (not recorded which) from PBMCs. The TCR originated in a human donor with aplastic anemia. This CDR3 reads CSARVKGELFF. In DNA, the CDR3 is TGCAGTGCTAGAGTCAAAGGGGAGCTGTTTTTT.